The present entry profiles one TCR beta chain with its context. PCR employed 60 Vbeta and 13 Jbeta primers. The method was immunoSEQ multiplex PCR; TCRdb's version includes in-frame clones alone and lacks a portion of them. This repertoire shows more than 50,000 clones, approximately 85% found once; its top ten account for about 11%. These data are taken from a study of cytomegalovirus exposure and HLA in healthy donors. The CDR3 runs to 14 residues. CDR1 and CDR2 from the germline V gene are SGHTA and FQGNSA. Trimming left V 2 bases short and J 4 bases short, with 11 bases between. The chain carries TRBV7-2 and TRBJ2-5; possible D gene TRBD1, 6 bases. The specimen was PBMCs. This sequence was found in a female donor in good health and CMV-seronegative. In DNA, the CDR3 is TGTGCCAGCAGCTTATCTAACAGGGCAGAGACCCAGTACTTC. It encodes CASSLSNRAETQYF.